Listed below are T cell receptor beta chains from one sample, sequenced in a study of blood T cell repertoires in COVID-19. Method: immunoSEQ multiplex PCR; TCRdb's copy keeps in-frame clones and lacks some. The top ten clones hold under 2.5% of a sample with about 270,000 clones, just under 90% of them seen once. Sequenced: PBMCs or T cells enriched from blood (not recorded which). The receptors were sampled from an older woman who had recovered from COVID-19. Each CDR3 is given without its conserved first and last residue. Each record gives: V gene, CDR3 length, J gene, clone size, CDR3 protein. Only some rows state a clone size, as once, few, many or a class for expanded clones.

TRBV7-8	13	TRBJ2-2	NA	ASSFTQINTGELF
TRBV29-1	11	TRBJ2-1	NA	SVFAFSGDEQF
TRBV6-2/TRBV6-3	16	TRBJ2-1	NA	ASSYSASAHSTYNEQF
TRBV7-3	11	TRBJ2-1	once	ASSLGLYNEQF
TRBV5-1	13	TRBJ2-5	NA	ASSLIGTGQETQY
TRBV30	13	TRBJ2-4	once	AWSVGSGRENIQY
TRBV11-2	13	TRBJ1-3	NA	ASSPWGGGGNTIY
TRBV11-2	11	TRBJ2-7	once	ASSHSATYEQY
TRBV19	14	TRBJ1-6	NA	ASRNNDRGKNSPLH
TRBV28	12	TRBJ1-1	NA	ASSLGAAYTEAF
TRBV19	13	TRBJ1-4	NA	ASSSLLSGEEKLF
TRBV14	13	TRBJ1-4	few	ASSRSGQGVEKLF
TRBV5-8	12	TRBJ1-1	NA	ASSLRGPHTEAF
TRBV28	10	TRBJ2-1	NA	ASSFGLSEQF
TRBV28	12	TRBJ2-7	NA	ASSFWGTSFEQY
TRBV5-1	14	TRBJ2-1	NA	ASSHGTSGAYNEQF
TRBV5-8	12	TRBJ2-5	NA	AGRTLSFWETQY
TRBV28	12	TRBJ1-4	NA	ASGTTGSNEKLF
TRBV25-1	9	TRBJ1-1	NA	ASSISVEAF
TRBV16	12	TRBJ2-7	NA	ASSQFERVYEQY
TRBV11-2	13	TRBJ2-4	NA	ASSLEGGFFDIQY
TRBV10-1	12	TRBJ1-4	NA	ASHRGWTNEKLF
TRBV9	16	TRBJ2-3	NA	ASSVDLRTSGFTDTQY
TRBV5-5	13	TRBJ2-3	NA	ASSPRLAGPDTQY
TRBV5-1	13	TRBJ1-4	NA	ASSLAGPAGEKLF
TRBV28	13	TRBJ2-7	NA	ASSQDLTSLREQY
TRBV20-1	11	TRBJ2-1	few	SASATRLDEQF
TRBV27	12	TRBJ2-1	NA	ASSFLGSYNEQF
TRBV13	14	TRBJ2-1	many	ASAGFGYSSYNEQF
TRBV6-2/TRBV6-3	10	TRBJ2-7	NA	ASSPGGDEQY
TRBV19	13	TRBJ1-5	NA	ASSTTTYSNQPQH
TRBV6-5	11	TRBJ1-2	NA	ASSYDSRNGYT
TRBV7-8	11	TRBJ1-5	NA	ASKSSGGQPQH